These 8 T cell receptor beta chains originate from one sample sequenced in a study of blood T cells in healthy people across ages. Alongside a J-beta primer mix, a sample-barcoded 5' primer served in a second PCR lasting about 7 to 12 cycles. TCRdb passed the 5' RACE reads through MiXCR, listing each CDR3 protein once. Altogether about 1.5 million distinct CDR3 sequences are present, 40% to 45% being singletons, with the ten largest covering about 4%. Sequenced: blood. These receptors all stem from a woman in her late teens or twenties in good health.

Regarding this clonotype: Germline is not matched at one junction end, which may reflect a read error. The V call is TRBV20-1, the J call TRBJ2-3, with 11 bases that match TRBD2. Germline V lookup: CDR1 DFQATT, CDR2 SNEGSKA (reference sequence). The CDR3 has 15 residues. In nucleotides, the CDR3 is TGCAGAGCTAGAGGGACTAGCGGAACCACAGATACGCAGTATTTT. It translates to CRARGTSGTTDTQYF.

This clonotype was picked up a small number of times. The genes are TRBV15 and TRBJ2-1; 10 bases match TRBD2. Germline V gives CDR1 LNHNV, CDR2 YYDKDF (reference sequence). CDR3 size: 18 residues. Trimming removed 0 bases from V and 6 bases from J; junction bases left unmatched: 11. CDR3 amino acids: CATSRDLLLAGLVNEQFF. CDR3 nucleotides: TGTGCCACCAGCAGAGATTTACTACTAGCGGGACTGGTCAATGAGCAGTTCTTC.

This chain's CDR3 is CSAREDRPNYGYTF. CDR3 DNA sequence: TGCAGTGCTAGAGAGGACAGGCCAAACTATGGCTACACCTTC. This chain uses TRBV20-1 with TRBJ1-2, with 7 nucleotides matching TRBD1. V shed 0 bases and J 2 bases; nucleotides not matched to a gene: 3. The germline CDR1 and CDR2 sequences are DFQATT and SNEGSKA (reference sequence). This CDR3 comprises 14 residues.

This clonotype has only a few counts. A much larger clone lies one base from this, so it may be a read error. V usage is TRBV5-1 and J usage is TRBJ2-1, with D possibly being TRBD1 (5 bases). Looked up from germline, CDR1 is SGHRS and CDR2 is YFSETQ. The CDR3 has 13 amino acids. V was cut by 4 bases and J by 5 bases, with 10 bases left in between. In nucleotides, the CDR3 is TGCGCCAGCAGCGTAAGCAGGGACAATGAGCAGTTCTTC. Amino acid sequence: CASSVSRDNEQFF.

The chain links TRBV21-1 to TRBJ1-2; the D call in the table, TRBD1, was not verified against the DNA. TRBV21-1 is classified as a pseudogene. The length of the CDR3 is 17 residues. CDR3 region: CASSKLLGQGGQYGYTF. In DNA, the CDR3 is TGTGCCAGCAGCAAACTCCTCGGACAGGGGGGGCAATATGGCTACACCTTC.

V and J are TRBV29-1 and TRBJ1-1; TRBD1 is a possible D gene (6 bases). Germline CDR1 is SQVTM and CDR2 is ANQGSEA. CDR3 length: 12 residues. Trimming cost V 6 bases and J 2 bases, with 10 bases left between them. As DNA, the CDR3 is TGCAGCGTAGCGGACAGTAACACTGAAGCTTTCTTT. Its translation: CSVADSNTEAFF.

Only a few counts were recorded for this clonotype. The chain links TRBV6-5 to TRBJ1-1; 9 bases align to TRBD1. CDR1 is MNHEY, CDR2 SVGAGI, per germline. The CDR3 is 14 residues long. J gave up 1 base and V 6 bases, and 3 bases lay outside the gene matches. For the CDR3, the DNA is TGTGCCAGCAGACCGGACAGGGGGAACACTGAAGCTTTCTTT. This sequence encodes CASRPDRGNTEAFF.

This chain connects TRBV5-1 to TRBJ2-1; weak D call: TRBD1 (5 bases). The V gene's germline CDR1 is SGHRS and CDR2 YFSETQ. The CDR3 loop spans 14 amino acids. The V and J ends lost 3 bases and 10 bases respectively, with 17 bases between them. The CDR3 protein is CASSSPGLAGEQFF. The CDR3 nucleotides are TGCGCCAGCAGCTCCCCAGGCTTGGCAGGGGAGCAGTTCTTC. Supplemented by reference TRBV5-1 and TRBJ2-1, the full variable domain reads KAGVTQTPRYLIKTRGQQVTLSCSPISGHRSVSWYQQTPGQGLQFLFEYFSETQRNKGNFPGRFSGRQFSNSRSEMNVSTLELGDSALYLCASSSPGLAGEQFFGPGTRLTVL.